These T cell receptor beta chains were read from a single sample in a study of cytomegalovirus exposure and HLA in healthy donors. The method was immunoSEQ multiplex PCR; TCRdb's version includes in-frame clones alone and lacks a portion of them. The specimen's table records around 84,000 clones. Sequencing was carried out using PBMCs. The receptors originated from a man aged 25 to 45 in good health and CMV-seronegative. Each CDR3 is given with its conserved first and last residue. D genes are given only for firm matches.

TGTGCCAGCAGTTACTCGAGAATCACCGGGGAGCTGTTTTTT | CASSYSRITGELFF | TRBV6-5 | NA | TRBJ2-2
TGTGCCAGACTTACCCGGGGGGCAACTAATGAAAAACTGTTTTTT | CARLTRGATNEKLFF | TRBV25-1 | NA | TRBJ1-4
TGTGCCTGGAGTGTAAAGGCAGGGTGGGAATCTGAAGCTTTCTTT | CAWSVKAGWESEAFF | TRBV30 | NA | TRBJ1-1
TGTGCCAGCAGCGCCCAGTGGGAGCACTACTACGAGCAGTACTTC | CASSAQWEHYYEQYF | TRBV9 | NA | TRBJ2-7
TGTGCCAGCAGTGACGGGGGGTCCTCCTACGAGCAGTACTTC | CASSDGGSSYEQYF | TRBV2 | TRBD2 | TRBJ2-7
TGCGCCAGCAGTATAGCGGTTACGAACACCGGGGAGCTGTTTTTT | CASSIAVTNTGELFF | TRBV4-3 | NA | TRBJ2-2
TGTGCCAGCAGTGTCGGGACAGGGTACACTGAAGCTTTCTTT | CASSVGTGYTEAFF | TRBV6-1 | TRBD1 | TRBJ1-1
TGTGCCAGCAGTCCGGGACACCAATACGAGCAGTACTTC | CASSPGHQYEQYF | TRBV7-2 | NA | TRBJ2-7
TGTGCCAGCAGCTTAGATGCCAGCTCCTACGAGCAGTACTTC | CASSLDASSYEQYF | TRBV11-2 | NA | TRBJ2-7
TGTGCCAGCCCCGTGAGGGAAGTAGGCTCACCCCTCCACTTT | CASPVREVGSPLHF | TRBV6-1 | NA | TRBJ1-6
TGTGCCTGGAGTGTACTGAGGAACACTGAAGCTTTCTTT | CAWSVLRNTEAFF | TRBV30 | NA | TRBJ1-1
TGTGCCAGCTCAACCACCAGGGGAAGTGGAAACACCATATATTTT | CASSTTRGSGNTIYF | TRBV18 | NA | TRBJ1-3
TGTGCCAGCAGCCTGGGACAGTGGGAGCGGGCCACCTACGAGCAGTACTTC | CASSLGQWERATYEQYF | TRBV11-3 | NA | TRBJ2-7
TGCGCCAGCAGCTTGGATGGGGGCCGCTCCTATAATTCACCCCTCCACTTT | CASSLDGGRSYNSPLHF | TRBV5-1 | NA | TRBJ1-6
TGTGCCAGCAGCGACGGGACAGGGAGGTTCTATGGCTACACCTTC | CASSDGTGRFYGYTF | TRBV7-2 | TRBD1 | TRBJ1-2
TGCAGCGTGGGACAGGGGTATGAGACCCAGTACTTC | CSVGQGYETQYF | TRBV29-1 | TRBD1 | TRBJ2-5
TGCGCCAGCAGCCCGGACAGAGCTAACACTGAAGCTTTCTTT | CASSPDRANTEAFF | TRBV5-1 | NA | TRBJ1-1
TGCAGCGGCCGGACAGGGGGCGACACCGGGGAGCTGTTTTTT | CSGRTGGDTGELFF | TRBV29-1 | TRBD1 | TRBJ2-2
TGTGCCAGCAGCTCCCCGGGGAGGACTGAAGCTTTCTTT | CASSSPGRTEAFF | TRBV7-9 | NA | TRBJ1-1
TGTGCCAGCAGCTTAGCGTACCAGGGAAACGAGCAGTACTTC | CASSLAYQGNEQYF | TRBV7-9 | NA | TRBJ2-7
TGCGCCAGCAGCCCCCGGGAGGGGAGGATAGCAGATACGCAGTATTTT | CASSPREGRIADTQYF | TRBV5-1 | TRBD2 | TRBJ2-3
TGCGCCAGCAGCTTAAGTCACAATAATTCACCCCTCCACTTT | CASSLSHNNSPLHF | TRBV5-1 | NA | TRBJ1-6
TGTGCCAGCAGTTACAGGGACAGAGGCGGGTCCTACGAGCAGTACTTC | CASSYRDRGGSYEQYF | TRBV27 | TRBD1 | TRBJ2-7
TGTGCCAGCAGCGTAGACTCACGACAGTTAGACTCTGAAGCTTTCTTT | CASSVDSRQLDSEAFF | TRBV9 | NA | TRBJ1-1
TGTGCCAGCTCACAAAGGACACCGGCCGGGGAGCTGTTTTTT | CASSQRTPAGELFF | TRBV18 | NA | TRBJ2-2
TGTGCCAGCAGTTCTCTGGGGGGGCCCGGAGATACGCAGTATTTT | CASSSLGGPGDTQYF | TRBV7-3 | NA | TRBJ2-3
TGTGCCAGCAGCATTGTTGTGAGTACTGAAGCTTTCTTT | CASSIVVSTEAFF | TRBV5-6 | NA | TRBJ1-1
TGTGCCTGTAGGACGACAGGGAGTAATGAAAAACTGTTTTTT | CACRTTGSNEKLFF | TRBV30 | TRBD1 | TRBJ1-4
TGTGCCAGCAGTCCCGGGGACAGGGAAAGCTACGAGCAGTACTTC | CASSPGDRESYEQYF | TRBV27 | TRBD1 | TRBJ2-7
TGTGCCAGCAGCGATTACAGGGGGCGCGGTGAAAAACTGTTTTTT | CASSDYRGRGEKLFF | TRBV11-1 | TRBD1 | TRBJ1-4
TGTGCCAGCAGTTACATACGGGGGCCCCAGCATTTT | CASSYIRGPQHF | TRBV27 | NA | TRBJ1-5
TGCGCCAGCAGCCGGCTTCAGGGGAAGGACACTGAAGCTTTCTTT | CASSRLQGKDTEAFF | TRBV4-3 | NA | TRBJ1-1
TGTGCCAGCAGCATAGGACAGGGGTTCTACGAGCAGTACTTC | CASSIGQGFYEQYF | TRBV13 | TRBD1 | TRBJ2-7